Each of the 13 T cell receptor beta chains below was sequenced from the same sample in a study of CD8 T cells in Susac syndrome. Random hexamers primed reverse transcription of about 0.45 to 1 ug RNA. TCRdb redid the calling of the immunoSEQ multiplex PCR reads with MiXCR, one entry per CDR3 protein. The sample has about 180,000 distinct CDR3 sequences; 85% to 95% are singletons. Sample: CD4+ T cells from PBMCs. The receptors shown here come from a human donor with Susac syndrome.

CDR3 bases: TGTGCCAGCAGTCTCTACAGGGTTGTGGACACTGAAGCTTTCTTT. Translating gives CASSLYRVVDTEAFF. The V and J genes are TRBV28 and TRBJ1-1; TRBD1 might be the D (6 bases). The CDR3 spans 15 residues. Per the germline V gene, CDR1 is MDHEN and CDR2 is SYDVKM. The ends were cut back, 5 bases at V and 3 bases at J, with 16 bases in the middle.

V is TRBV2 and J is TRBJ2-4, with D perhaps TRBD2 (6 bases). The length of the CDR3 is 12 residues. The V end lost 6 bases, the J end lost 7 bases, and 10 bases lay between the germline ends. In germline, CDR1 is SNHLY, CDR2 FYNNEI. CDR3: CASRRDDNIQYF. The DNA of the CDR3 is TGTGCCAGCAGGCGGGATGACAACATTCAGTACTTC. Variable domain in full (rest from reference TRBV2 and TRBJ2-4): EPEVTQTPSHQVTQMGQEVILRCVPISNHLYFYWYRQILGQKVEFLVSFYNNEISEKSEIFDDQFSVERPDGSNFTLKIRSTKLEDSAMYFCASRRDDNIQYFGAGTRLSVL.

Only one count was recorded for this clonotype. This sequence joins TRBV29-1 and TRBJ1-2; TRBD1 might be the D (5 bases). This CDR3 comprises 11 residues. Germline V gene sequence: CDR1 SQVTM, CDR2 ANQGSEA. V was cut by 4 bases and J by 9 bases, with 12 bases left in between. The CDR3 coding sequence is TGCAGCGTTGGGGACGGGCCGAGCTACACCTTC. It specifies CSVGDGPSYTF. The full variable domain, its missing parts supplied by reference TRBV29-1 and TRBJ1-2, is SAVISQKPSRDICQRGTSLTIQCQVDSQVTMMFWYRQQPGQSLTLIATANQGSEATYESGFVIDKFPISRPNLTFSTLTVSNMSPEDSSIYLCSVGDGPSYTFGSGTRLTVV.

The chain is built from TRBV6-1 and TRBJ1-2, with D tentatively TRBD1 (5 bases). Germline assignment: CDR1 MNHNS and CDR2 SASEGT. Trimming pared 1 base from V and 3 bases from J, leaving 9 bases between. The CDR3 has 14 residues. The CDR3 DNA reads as TGTGCCAGCAGTGAAGAGACAGCTTACTATGGCTACACCTTC. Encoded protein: CASSEETAYYGYTF.

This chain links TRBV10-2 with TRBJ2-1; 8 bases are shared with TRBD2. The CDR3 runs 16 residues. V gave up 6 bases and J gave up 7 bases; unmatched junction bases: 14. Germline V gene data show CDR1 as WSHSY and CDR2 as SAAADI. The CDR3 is CASSLATASGSNEQFF. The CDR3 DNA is TGCGCCAGCAGCCTCGCCACGGCTAGCGGGTCGAATGAGCAGTTCTTC.

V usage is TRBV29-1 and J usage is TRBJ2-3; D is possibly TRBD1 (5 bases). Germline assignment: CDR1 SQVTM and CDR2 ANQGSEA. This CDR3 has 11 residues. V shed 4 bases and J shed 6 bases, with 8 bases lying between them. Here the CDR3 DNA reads TGCAGCGTTGGGGGCCCGGATACGCAGTATTTT. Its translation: CSVGGPDTQYF.

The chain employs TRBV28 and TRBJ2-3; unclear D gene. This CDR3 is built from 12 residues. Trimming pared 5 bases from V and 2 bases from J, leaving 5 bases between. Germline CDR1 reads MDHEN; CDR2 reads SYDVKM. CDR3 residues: CASSEFTDTQYF. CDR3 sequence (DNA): TGTGCCAGCAGTGAGTTCACAGATACGCAGTATTTT.

CDR3 in amino acids: CASSEGVADTQYF. As DNA, the CDR3 is TGTGCCAGCAGTGAAGGAGTTGCAGATACGCAGTATTTT. This chain uses TRBV2 with TRBJ2-3; D unresolved. The CDR3 is 13 residues long. The germline CDR1 and CDR2 sequences are SNHLY and FYNNEI. Between the trimmed V and J ends, which lost 1 base and 4 bases, there was a span of 6 bases. The full variable domain, rest sourced from reference TRBV2 and TRBJ2-3, is EPEVTQTPSHQVTQMGQEVILRCVPISNHLYFYWYRQILGQKVEFLVSFYNNEISEKSEIFDDQFSVERPDGSNFTLKIRSTKLEDSAMYFCASSEGVADTQYFGPGTRLTVL.

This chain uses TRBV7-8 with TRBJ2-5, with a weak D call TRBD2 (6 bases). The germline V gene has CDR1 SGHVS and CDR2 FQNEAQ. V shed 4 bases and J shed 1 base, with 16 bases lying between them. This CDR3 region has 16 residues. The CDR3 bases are TGTGCCAGCAGCTCTAGAGCACGGACTACCCAAGAGACCCAGTACTTC. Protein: CASSSRARTTQETQYF. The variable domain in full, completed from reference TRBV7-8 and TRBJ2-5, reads GAGVSQSPRYKVAKRGQDVALRCDPISGHVSLFWYQQALGQGPEFLTYFQNEAQLDKSGLPSDRFFAERPEGSVSTLKIQRTQQEDSAVYLCASSSRARTTQETQYFGPGTRLLVL.

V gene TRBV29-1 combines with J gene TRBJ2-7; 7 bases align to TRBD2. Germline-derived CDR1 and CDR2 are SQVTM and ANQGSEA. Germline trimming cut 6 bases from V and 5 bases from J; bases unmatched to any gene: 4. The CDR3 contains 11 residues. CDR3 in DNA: TGCAGCGTGGGAGGGAACCACGAGCAGTACTTC. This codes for CSVGGNHEQYF.

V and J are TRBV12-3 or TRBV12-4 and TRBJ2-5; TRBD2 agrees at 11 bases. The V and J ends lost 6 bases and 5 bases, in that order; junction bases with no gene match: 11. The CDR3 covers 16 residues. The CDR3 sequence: CASSSRLAGMWETQYF. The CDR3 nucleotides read TGTGCCAGCAGCTCCCGACTAGCGGGGATGTGGGAGACCCAGTACTTC.

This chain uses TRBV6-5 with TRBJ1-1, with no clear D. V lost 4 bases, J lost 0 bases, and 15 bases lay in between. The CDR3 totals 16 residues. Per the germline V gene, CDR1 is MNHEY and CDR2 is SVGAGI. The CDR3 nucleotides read TGTGCCAGCAGTTGGGTCTCTACAGCGATGAACACTGAAGCTTTCTTT. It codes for CASSWVSTAMNTEAFF.

This CDR3 reads CAWSRDSNTEAFF. CDR3 nucleotide sequence: TGTGCCTGGAGTAGGGACTCGAACACTGAAGCTTTCTTT. The chain employs TRBV30 and TRBJ1-1; TRBD1 is a possible D gene (5 bases). This CDR3 comprises 13 residues. V dropped 2 bases and J dropped 1 base, with 8 bases sitting between them. Germline CDR1 GTSNPN, CDR2 SVGIG (reference sequence).